The text below deals with one T cell receptor (beta chain). Which antigen it targets is not known. The data derive from a study of control samples from healthy donors and cancer patients (dated by TCRdb to 2020 to 2021). Receptors were amplified or captured by the immunoSEQ multiplex PCR assay. As stored in TCRdb, this immuneACCESS dataset retains in-frame rearrangements with V and J assigned. A fraction of the clones does not appear; measured against another copy, unresolved V genes explain less than half of the discrepancy, and the remainder lacks a known reason. The sample's own table lists about 190,000 clones. Less than 2.5% of the sample lies in the top ten. CDR1 SGHTS and CDR2 YDEGEE are derived from the germline V gene. V sheds 2 bases and J sheds 1 base, leaving 13 bases between their ends. Inclusive of the bounding cysteine and phenylalanine, the CDR3 is 16 residues long. The retained sequence is limited to the CDR3, 48 bases, with the frame set at the first base.

The sequencing sample was made of blood. The rearranged segments are TRBV5-8 and TRBJ1-5, with an unclear D gene assignment. This TCR derives from a woman in her 30s in good health. The DNA sequence reads TGTGCCAGCAGCTTACAGTGGATAGGGAGCAATCAGCCCCAGCATTTT. Its protein reads: CASSLQWIGSNQPQHF.